Below are 22 T cell receptor beta chains sequenced from a single sample in a study of PD-1 blockade in classical Hodgkin lymphoma. Brentuximab vedotin exposure varied, and every patient relapsed after autologous stem cell transplantation. The table came from immunoSEQ multiplex PCR; TCRdb's copy has only in-frame clones and leaves some out. Of about 24,000 clones listed, 60% to 80% were seen once; the top ten hold 2.5% to 3.5%. The material sequenced was peripheral blood mononuclear cells (PBMCs), taken at baseline. The receptors here all came from a human donor with classical Hodgkin lymphoma.

V is TRBV13 and J is TRBJ1-6; the D gene is possibly TRBD1 (6 bases). The CDR3 runs to 19 residues. CDR1 PRHDT and CDR2 FYEKMQ come from the germline V gene (reference sequence). Trimming stripped 1 base from V and 0 bases from J, with 16 bases between. CDR3 DNA sequence: TGTGCCAGCAGCTTAGAAGGCCCCGACAGGAGCTCCTATAATTCACCCCTCCACTTT. Encoded protein: CASSLEGPDRSSYNSPLHF.

This clone was counted a few times. This chain uses TRBV7-9 with TRBJ1-6, with no clear D. Germline-derived CDR1 and CDR2 are SEHNR and FQNEAQ (reference sequence). This CDR3 is 16 amino acids long. With 4 bases removed from V and 10 bases from J, the gap between germline ends came to 20 bases. Written as DNA, the CDR3 is TGTGCCAGCAGCTCCCTTAGGTTCTCCCTAGGATCACCCCTCCACTTT. Protein product: CASSSLRFSLGSPLHF.

This chain connects TRBV7-8 to TRBJ2-3, with D possibly matching TRBD2 (5 bases). CDR3 length equals 16 residues. V was pared by 5 bases and J by 2 bases, with 17 bases between. Germline values: CDR1 SGHVS, CDR2 FQNEAQ. CDR3 region: CASSPQPPGLTDTQYF. The CDR3 DNA reads as TGTGCCAGCAGCCCCCAACCCCCCGGACTCACAGATACGCAGTATTTT.

Relative to its sample, this clone is medium-sized (0.01 to 0.1%). The V and J genes are TRBV19 and TRBJ1-5, with D maybe TRBD1 (5 bases). Deletions cut 3 bases from V and 3 bases from J, with 9 bases between. The CDR3 has 14 amino acids. Germline CDR1 LNHDA, CDR2 SQIVND (reference sequence). CDR3 in amino acids: CASSIKGTNQPQHF. In DNA form, the CDR3 reads TGTGCCAGTAGTATCAAGGGGACCAATCAGCCCCAGCATTTT.

The chain couples TRBV2 to TRBJ2-7; D uncertain. Trimming took off 7 bases at V and 4 bases at J, with 17 bases between the two ends. The CDR3 runs 14 residues. Germline CDR1 reads SNHLY; CDR2 reads FYNNEI. The CDR3 DNA is TGTGCCAGCACTCGGACGCAAGTAGGGTACGAGCAGTACTTC. Translating gives CASTRTQVGYEQYF.

In this sample, this clone turned up a few times. The chain has TRBV4-3 and TRBJ1-2; D is unresolved. V was trimmed by 1 base and J by 4 bases, leaving 10 bases between them. There are 14 residues in the CDR3. Germline values: CDR1 LGHNA, CDR2 YSLEER. DNA for the CDR3: TGCGCCAGCAGCCAAGTTGCCACTTCCTATGGCTACACCTTC. Encoded protein: CASSQVATSYGYTF.

The chain joins TRBV2 to TRBJ1-6; 7 nucleotides match TRBD1. This CDR3 is 13 amino acids long. The germline V gene encodes CDR1 SNHLY and CDR2 FYNNEI. V was clipped by 9 bases and J by 7 bases; unmatched bases: 6. This CDR3 is CASIQGGNSPLHF. CDR3 coding DNA: TGTGCCAGTATCCAGGGGGGCAATTCACCCCTCCACTTT.

Sample share makes this clone medium-sized. V is TRBV15 and J is TRBJ1-5; weak D call: TRBD1 (6 bases). Germline assignment: CDR1 LNHNV and CDR2 YYDKDF (reference sequence). The CDR3 sequence is 15 residues long. The ends were cut back, 3 bases at V and 3 bases at J, with 12 bases in the middle. The CDR3 here is CATSSGRGANQPQHF. The CDR3 nucleotides read TGTGCCACCAGCAGCGGCAGGGGTGCCAATCAGCCCCAGCATTTT. Complete variable domain (other parts from reference TRBV15 and TRBJ1-5): DAMVIQNPRYQVTQFGKPVTLSCSQTLNHNVMYWYQQKSSQAPKLLFHYYDKDFNNEADTPDNFQSRRPNTSFCFLDIRSPGLGDTAMYLCATSSGRGANQPQHFGDGTRLSIL.

The chain joins TRBV9 to TRBJ2-3, with D uncertain. V dropped 0 bases and J dropped 2 bases, with 7 bases sitting between them. The germline V gene encodes CDR1 SGDLS and CDR2 YYNGEE. The CDR3 is 14 amino acids. DNA of the CDR3: TGTGCCAGCAGCGTAGACCAGCCCACAGATACGCAGTATTTT. Amino acids: CASSVDQPTDTQYF.

The gene calls are TRBV11-2 and TRBJ1-2; D is ambiguous. Trimming took 0 bases from V and 4 from J, leaving 15 bases between them. CDR3 length equals 16 residues. Germline V gene lookup returns CDR1 SGHAT and CDR2 FQNNGV. In nucleotides, the CDR3 is TGTGCCAGCAGCTTAGAGGGAATTGGTGGACCCTATGGCTACACCTTC. This codes for CASSLEGIGGPYGYTF.

For this clone: The sample contains more than one DNA sequence encoding this CDR3. The genes are TRBV9 and TRBJ2-7; D might be TRBD2 (6 bases). This CDR3 has 14 residues. Germline V gene sequence: CDR1 SGDLS, CDR2 YYNGEE. Trimming cost V 2 bases and J 1 base, with 10 bases left between them. The CDR3 reads CASSVGGPSYEQYF. CDR3 in DNA: TGTGCCAGCAGCGTCGGGGGACCATCCTACGAGCAGTACTTC.

V gene TRBV7-9 combines with J gene TRBJ1-1, with no clear D. Per the germline V gene, CDR1 is SEHNR and CDR2 is FQNEAQ (reference sequence). The CDR3 sequence is 13 residues long. The ends were cut back, 4 bases at V and 3 bases at J, with 9 bases in the middle. The CDR3 loop reads CASSSASHTEAFF. Here the CDR3 DNA reads TGTGCCAGCAGCTCGGCCAGCCACACTGAAGCTTTCTTT.

This chain joins TRBV7-3 and TRBJ1-1, with 7 bases matching TRBD1. Trimming took 6 bases from V and 6 from J; bases not matched to a gene: 7. Per the germline V gene, CDR1 is SGHTA and CDR2 is FQGTGA. CDR3 length: 13 residues. CDR3 amino acids: CASRPTGQAEAFF. The CDR3 DNA is TGTGCCAGCAGGCCCACCGGACAGGCTGAAGCTTTCTTT.

The chain carries TRBV15 and TRBJ1-4, with TRBD1 identical over 7 bases. With V trimmed by 7 bases and J by 5 bases, 10 bases remained unmatched. The germline V gene encodes CDR1 LNHNV and CDR2 YYDKDF (reference sequence). The CDR3 has 15 residues. This CDR3 is CATTPTGTVNEKLFF. CDR3 bases: TGTGCCACCACTCCGACCGGGACAGTCAATGAAAAACTGTTTTTT.

V is TRBV6-1 and J is TRBJ2-7; 15 nucleotides align to TRBD2. The trim removed 3 bases at V and 0 bases at J, leaving 6 bases unmatched. The germline gives CDR1 MNHNS, CDR2 SASEGT. This CDR3 spans 18 amino acids. For the CDR3, the DNA is TGTGCCAGCAGTGATGTTGGGACTAGCGGGGGGTCCTCCTACGAGCAGTACTTC. Residues: CASSDVGTSGGSSYEQYF.

The chain recombines TRBV27 with TRBJ2-7; 11 bases match TRBD2. The trim removed 1 base at V and 7 bases at J, leaving 6 bases unmatched. This CDR3 is built from 15 residues. CDR1 MNHEY and CDR2 SMNVEV come from the germline V gene (reference sequence). The CDR3 reads CASSLLASGGIEQYF. The CDR3 bases are TGTGCCAGCAGTTTATTGGCTAGCGGGGGGATTGAGCAGTACTTC.

V gene TRBV28 combines with J gene TRBJ1-2; tentatively, D is TRBD1 (6 bases). This CDR3 region has 15 residues. The germline V and J ends were trimmed by 4 bases and 3 bases, with 15 bases remaining between them. CDR1 is MDHEN, CDR2 SYDVKM, per germline. The CDR3 loop reads CASSSPSGAYYGYTF. CDR3 DNA: TGTGCCAGCAGTTCTCCCTCAGGGGCGTACTATGGCTACACCTTC.

This clone has a single count. The identical CDR3 is also encoded by other nucleotide sequences in the sample. The J gene is TRBJ1-5, the V gene TRBV30; D is perhaps TRBD1 (5 bases). Trimming left V 6 bases short and J 1 base short, with 13 bases between. Germline assignment: CDR1 GTSNPN and CDR2 SVGIG (reference sequence). This CDR3 has 14 residues. The CDR3, as DNA: TGTGCCTGTAGGGGTAAGATAAGCAATCAGCCCCAGCATTTT. The encoded protein is CACRGKISNQPQHF.

This chain links TRBV9 with TRBJ2-7, with unresolved D. The CDR3 length is 14 residues. CDR1 and CDR2 from the germline V gene are SGDLS and YYNGEE. The ends were cut back, 3 bases at V and 0 bases at J, with 10 bases in the middle. CDR3 DNA: TGTGCCAGCAGCGAAGGAGCCTCCTCCTACGAGCAGTACTTC. Translating gives CASSEGASSYEQYF.

This clone has just a few counts. This chain uses TRBV27 with TRBJ2-3; 7 nucleotides agree with TRBD1. Trimming removed 4 bases from V and 7 bases from J; junction bases left unmatched: 8. From germline, CDR1 is MNHEY and CDR2 SMNVEV (reference sequence). The CDR3 is made up of 14 amino acids. The CDR3 coding sequence is TGTGCCAGCAGTTACCCCGGACAGGCAAATACGCAGTATTTT. It encodes CASSYPGQANTQYF.

The chain carries TRBV2 and TRBJ2-1; D unresolved. Germline V gives CDR1 SNHLY, CDR2 FYNNEI. The CDR3 consists of 16 residues. Trimming stripped 4 bases from V and 0 bases from J, with 13 bases between. The CDR3 bases are TGTGCCAGCAGTGTTTCTACAGATAGCTCCTACAATGAGCAGTTCTTC. Encoded protein: CASSVSTDSSYNEQFF.

This clone came up once. V is TRBV4-2 and J is TRBJ2-7, with 7 nucleotides matching TRBD2. The CDR3 covers 16 residues. Unmatched junction bases numbered 12, after V lost 1 base and J lost 6 bases. Germline CDR1 is LGHNA and CDR2 is YNFKEQ. In DNA form, the CDR3 reads TGTGCCAGCAGCCAAGTAGATGGAAGCGGGGTAGGCGAGCAGTACTTC. It is translated as CASSQVDGSGVGEQYF.